The clone carrying this TCR beta chain was observed a few times. Its target is unknown. The assay was immunoSEQ multiplex PCR, and TCRdb's table has in-frame clones only and misses some. The table has 12,000 to 15,000 clones, approximately 70% seen once; the top ten hold roughly 46%. This specimen comes from a study of radiotherapy plus CTLA-4 blockade in lung cancer. The study, taken as a whole, reports: The best prediction of response reportedly came from early blood T cell clone dynamics, with interferon-beta. In blood, TCR clones derived from the tumor expanded after radiotherapy plus ipilimumab.

This material consisted of peripheral blood, taken from a patient treated with radiotherapy plus ipilimumab. The TCR was taken from a human donor with non-small cell lung cancer whose response to radiotherapy plus ipilimumab could not be evaluated.

This CDR3 is CASSLDRTGSEETQYF. CDR3 DNA: TGTGCCAGCAGCTTAGACAGGACAGGGAGCGAGGAGACCCAGTACTTC. This chain uses TRBV13 with TRBJ2-5; 8 bases fit TRBD1. With 1 base clipped from V and 5 bases from J, the junction kept 9 bases outside the gene matches. Germline CDR1 and CDR2: PRHDT and FYEKMQ (reference sequence). The CDR3 length is 16 residues.